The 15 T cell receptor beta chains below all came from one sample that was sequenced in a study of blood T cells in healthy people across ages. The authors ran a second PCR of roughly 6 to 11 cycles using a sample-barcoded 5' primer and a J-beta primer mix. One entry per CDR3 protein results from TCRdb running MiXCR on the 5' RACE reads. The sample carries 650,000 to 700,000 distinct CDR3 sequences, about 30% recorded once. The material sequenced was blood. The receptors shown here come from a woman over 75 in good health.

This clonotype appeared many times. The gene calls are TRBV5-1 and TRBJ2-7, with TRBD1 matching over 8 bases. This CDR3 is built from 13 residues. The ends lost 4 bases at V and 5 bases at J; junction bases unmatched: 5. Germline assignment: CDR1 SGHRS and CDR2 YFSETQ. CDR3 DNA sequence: TGCGCCAGCAGCGCCAGGGGGCTCGACGAGCAGTACTTC. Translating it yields CASSARGLDEQYF.

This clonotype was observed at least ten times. The CDR3 sequence: CASTPSGQNTEAFF. The CDR3 DNA sequence: TGTGCCAGCACCCCGTCAGGACAGAACACTGAAGCTTTCTTT. This chain connects TRBV12-3 or TRBV12-4 to TRBJ1-1; possibly TRBD1 for D (5 bases). The CDR3 is 14 residues long. Trimming pared 7 bases from V and 1 base from J, leaving 13 bases between.

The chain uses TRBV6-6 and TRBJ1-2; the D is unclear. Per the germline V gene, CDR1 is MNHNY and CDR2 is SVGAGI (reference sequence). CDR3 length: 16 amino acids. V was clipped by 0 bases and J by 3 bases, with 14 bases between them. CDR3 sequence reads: CASSYSPDRGHYGYTF. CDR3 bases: TGTGCCAGCAGTTACTCGCCGGACCGTGGGCACTATGGCTACACCTTC.

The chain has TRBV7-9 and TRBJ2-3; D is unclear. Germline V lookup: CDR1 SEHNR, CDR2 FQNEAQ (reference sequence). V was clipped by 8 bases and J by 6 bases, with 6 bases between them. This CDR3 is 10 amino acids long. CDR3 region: CASGLDTQYF. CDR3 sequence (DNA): TGTGCCAGCGGATTGGATACGCAGTATTTT.

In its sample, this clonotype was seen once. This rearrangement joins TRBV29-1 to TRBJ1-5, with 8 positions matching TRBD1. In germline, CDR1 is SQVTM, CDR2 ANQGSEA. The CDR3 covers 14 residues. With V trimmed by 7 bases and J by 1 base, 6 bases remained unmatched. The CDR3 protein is CSAGGTGSNQPQHF. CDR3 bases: TGCAGCGCTGGTGGGACAGGAAGCAATCAGCCCCAGCATTTT.

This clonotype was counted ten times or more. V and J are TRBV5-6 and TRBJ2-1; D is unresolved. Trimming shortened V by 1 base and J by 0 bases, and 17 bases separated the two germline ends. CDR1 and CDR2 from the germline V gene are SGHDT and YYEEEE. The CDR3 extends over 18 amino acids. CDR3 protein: CASSLSTVRLSSYNEQFF. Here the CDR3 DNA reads TGTGCCAGCAGCTTGAGTACAGTCCGATTGAGCTCCTACAATGAGCAGTTCTTC. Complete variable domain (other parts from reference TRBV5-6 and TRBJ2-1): DAGVTQSPTHLIKTRGQQVTLRCSPKSGHDTVSWYQQALGQGPQFIFQYYEEEERQRGNFPDRFSGHQFPNYSSELNVNALLLGDSALYLCASSLSTVRLSSYNEQFFGPGTRLTVL.

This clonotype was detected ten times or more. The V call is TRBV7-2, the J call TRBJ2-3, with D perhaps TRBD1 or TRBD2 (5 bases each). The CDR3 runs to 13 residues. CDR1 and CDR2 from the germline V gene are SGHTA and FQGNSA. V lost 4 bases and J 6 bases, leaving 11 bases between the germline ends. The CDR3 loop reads CASSSGPDDTQYF. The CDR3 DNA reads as TGTGCCAGCAGCTCGGGGCCGGACGATACGCAGTATTTT.

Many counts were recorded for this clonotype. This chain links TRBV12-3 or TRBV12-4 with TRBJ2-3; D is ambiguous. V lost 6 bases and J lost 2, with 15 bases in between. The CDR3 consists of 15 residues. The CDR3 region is CASSPRTAFTDTQYF. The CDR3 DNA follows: TGTGCCAGCAGCCCAAGGACCGCATTCACAGATACGCAGTATTTT.

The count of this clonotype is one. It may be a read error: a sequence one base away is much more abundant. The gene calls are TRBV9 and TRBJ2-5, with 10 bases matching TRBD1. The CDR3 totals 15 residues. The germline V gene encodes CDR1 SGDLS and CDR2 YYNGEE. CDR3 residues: CASSVGQGAPEIQYF. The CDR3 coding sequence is TGTGCCAGCAGCGTAGGACAGGGGGCGCCTGAGATCCAGTACTTC.

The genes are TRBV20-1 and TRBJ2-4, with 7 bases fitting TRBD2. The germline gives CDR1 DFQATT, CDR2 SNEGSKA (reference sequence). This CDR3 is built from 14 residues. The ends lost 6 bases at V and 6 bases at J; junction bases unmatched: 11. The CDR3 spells CSARVVASGNIQYF. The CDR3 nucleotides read TGCAGTGCCCGGGTAGTGGCTAGCGGAAACATTCAGTACTTC.

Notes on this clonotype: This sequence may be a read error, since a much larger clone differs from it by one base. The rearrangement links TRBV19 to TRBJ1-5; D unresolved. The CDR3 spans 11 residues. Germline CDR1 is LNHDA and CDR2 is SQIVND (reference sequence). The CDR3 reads CASSADQTQHF. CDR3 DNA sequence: TGTGCCAGTAGTGCGGATCAGACCCAGCATTTT.

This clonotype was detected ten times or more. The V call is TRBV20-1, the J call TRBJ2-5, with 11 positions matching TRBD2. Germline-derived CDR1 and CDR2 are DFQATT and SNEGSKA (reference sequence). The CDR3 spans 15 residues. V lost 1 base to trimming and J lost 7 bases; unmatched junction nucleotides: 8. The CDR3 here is CSARGGSGGGGTQYF. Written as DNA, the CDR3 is TGCAGTGCTAGAGGGGGTAGCGGGGGGGGTGGGACCCAGTACTTC.

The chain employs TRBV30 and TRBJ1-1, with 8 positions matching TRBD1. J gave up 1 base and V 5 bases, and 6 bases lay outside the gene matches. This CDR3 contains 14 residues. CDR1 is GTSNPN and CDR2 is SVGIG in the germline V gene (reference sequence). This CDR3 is CAWYRQGSNTEAFF. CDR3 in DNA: TGTGCCTGGTACCGACAGGGGTCGAACACTGAAGCTTTCTTT.

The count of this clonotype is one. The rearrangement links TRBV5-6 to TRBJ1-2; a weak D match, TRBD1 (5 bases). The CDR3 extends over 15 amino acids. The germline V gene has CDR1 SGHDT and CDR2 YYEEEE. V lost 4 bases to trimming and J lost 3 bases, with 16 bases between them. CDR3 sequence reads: CASSQSPGRDYGYTF. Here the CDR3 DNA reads TGTGCCAGCAGCCAGTCCCCGGGACGGGACTATGGCTACACCTTC.

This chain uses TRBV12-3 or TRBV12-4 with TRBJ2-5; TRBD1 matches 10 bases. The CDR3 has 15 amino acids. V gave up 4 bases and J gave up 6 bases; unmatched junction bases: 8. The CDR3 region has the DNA TGTGCCAGCAGTTCCCGGGACAGGGGTATGAAGACCCAGTACTTC. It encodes CASSSRDRGMKTQYF.